This T cell receptor (beta chain) emerged from a study of cytomegalovirus exposure and HLA in healthy donors. PCR primers comprised 60 Vbeta and 13 Jbeta primers. TCRdb's table, derived via immunoSEQ multiplex PCR, lists solely in-frame clones and lacks some. The sample contains over 150,000 clones, roughly 76% of which appear only once. The V gene's germline CDR1 is MGHRA and CDR2 YSYEKL. This CDR3 is built from 15 residues. Trimming removed 0 bases at V and 1 base at J, with 10 bases between. Whole-study results and caveats: Associated with HLA alleles at 0.05 false discovery rate in a later analysis were fewer than 20,000 TCR beta sequences.

Worth noting for this clone: The antigen remains undetermined.

The sequencing sample was made of PBMCs. This sequence was found in a man in his 60s in good health and CMV-seronegative. V is TRBV4-1 and J is TRBJ2-7; D not certain. The CDR3 loop is CASSQDQTGSYEQYF. In DNA, the CDR3 is TGCGCCAGCAGCCAAGATCAAACGGGTTCCTACGAGCAGTACTTC.